These T cell receptor beta chains were read from a single sample in a study of blood T cells in healthy people across ages. MiXCR, applied by TCRdb to the 5' RACE reads, yields one record per CDR3 protein. Of more than 900,000 distinct CDR3 sequences listed, under 30% are singletons. This sample was also put to use in a study of T cells of mothers and their children.

The specimen was blood. The receptors come from a girl aged 2-15 years in good health. Both conserved end residues are part of each CDR3. The order of the fields is CDR3 protein, CDR3 DNA, D gene, V gene, J gene, clone size. D genes are given only for firm matches. A clone size is listed for some rows: how often the clone was seen (once, few, many), or a class if it is expanded.

CDR3: CSVFLRDVLGEKLFF
DNA: TGCAGCGTTTTTCTCCGGGACGTCTTGGGGGAAAAACTGTTTTTT
D: -
V: TRBV29-1
J: TRBJ1-4
size: -

CDR3: CSVGDQNNEQFF
DNA: TGCAGCGTCGGGGACCAAAACAATGAGCAGTTCTTC
D: -
V: TRBV29-1
J: TRBJ2-1
size: -

CDR3: CASSDRGSVYEQYF
DNA: TGTGCCAGCAGTGATCGGGGGTCAGTCTACGAGCAGTACTTC
D: -
V: TRBV2
J: TRBJ2-7
size: -

CDR3: CSANDAIYEQYF
DNA: TGCAGTGCTAACGACGCTATCTACGAGCAGTACTTC
D: -
V: TRBV20-1
J: TRBJ2-7
size: -

CDR3: CASSPATGGLNEKLFF
DNA: TGTGCCAGCAGTCCGGCAACAGGGGGTCTTAATGAAAAACTGTTTTTT
D: TRBD1
V: TRBV12-3/TRBV12-4
J: TRBJ1-4
size: -

CDR3: CSVEWGQGVDLRIGKIQYF
DNA: TGCAGCGTTGAATGGGGACAGGGCGTCGACCTTAGGATTGGAAAAATTCAGTACTTC
D: TRBD1
V: TRBV29-1
J: TRBJ2-4
size: -

CDR3: CASRPTGGGTEAFF
DNA: TGTGCCAGCAGGCCTACAGGGGGAGGGACTGAAGCTTTCTTT
D: TRBD1
V: TRBV28
J: TRBJ1-1
size: -

CDR3: CASSFYLGQGKVDTETFF
DNA: TGTGCCAGCAGTTTCTACCTAGGGCAGGGAAAAGTGGACACTGAAACTTTCTTT
D: -
V: TRBV28
J: TRBJ1-1
size: few

CDR3: CASSTATYEQYF
DNA: TGTGCCAGCAGTACAGCTACCTACGAGCAGTACTTC
D: -
V: TRBV2
J: TRBJ2-7
size: -

CDR3: CASSPSSPPNIQCF
DNA: TGTGCCAGCAGCCCTAGTTCTCCACCAAACATTCAGTGCTTC
D: -
V: TRBV5-5
J: TRBJ2-4
size: -

CDR3: CASRAGTGPPGNTIYF
DNA: TGTGCCAGCAGGGCCGGGACAGGCCCCCCTGGAAACACCATATATTTT
D: TRBD1
V: TRBV12-3/TRBV12-4
J: TRBJ1-3
size: few

CDR3: CASSLTGQGGYGYTF
DNA: TGTGCCAGCAGCCTAACGGGACAGGGGGGCTATGGCTACACCTTC
D: TRBD1
V: TRBV11-2
J: TRBJ1-2
size: -

CDR3: CASSHQGQLNQPQHF
DNA: TGCGCCAGCAGTCACCAGGGACAGCTAAATCAGCCCCAGCATTTT
D: TRBD1
V: TRBV23-1
J: TRBJ1-5
size: few

CDR3: CASSLVQGGINEQFF
DNA: TGTGCCAGCAGCTTAGTACAGGGAGGGATCAATGAGCAGTTCTTC
D: -
V: TRBV7-3
J: TRBJ2-1
size: -

CDR3: CASSHAWTGIYYGYTF
DNA: TGCGCCAGCAGCCACGCTTGGACAGGAATTTACTATGGCTACACCTTC
D: TRBD1
V: TRBV4-1
J: TRBJ1-2
size: -

CDR3: CASSSGRQANTGELFF
DNA: TGTGCCAGCAGCTCCGGAAGACAGGCGAACACCGGGGAGCTGTTTTTT
D: -
V: TRBV7-9
J: TRBJ2-2
size: -

CDR3: CASSPSRVGSVGGANVLTF
DNA: TGCGCCAGCAGCCCTTCAAGGGTCGGCTCGGTTGGTGGGGCCAACGTCCTGACTTTC
D: -
V: TRBV4-1
J: TRBJ2-6
size: few

CDR3: CSMRTSAYNEQFF
DNA: TGCAGCATGAGGACTAGCGCCTACAATGAGCAGTTCTTC
D: TRBD2
V: TRBV29-1
J: TRBJ2-1
size: -

CDR3: CATSTGQGGETQYF
DNA: TGTGCCACCAGTACCGGACAGGGTGGAGAGACCCAGTACTTC
D: TRBD1
V: TRBV15
J: TRBJ2-5
size: -

CDR3: CASSPGTLGSYEQYF
DNA: TGTGCCAGCAGTCCAGGGACACTAGGCTCCTACGAGCAGTACTTC
D: -
V: TRBV28
J: TRBJ2-7
size: few

CDR3: CASSLDPSGGEQFF
DNA: TGTGCCAGCAGCTTAGATCCGAGTGGGGGTGAGCAGTTCTTC
D: -
V: TRBV11-2
J: TRBJ2-1
size: -

CDR3: CASSPGWGTDGQFF
DNA: TGTGCCAGCAGCCCCGGCTGGGGGACCGATGGGCAGTTCTTC
D: -
V: TRBV11-2
J: TRBJ2-1
size: -

CDR3: CASSLAGKNERFF
DNA: TGTGCCAGCAGTTTAGCAGGGAAAAATGAGCGGTTCTTC
D: -
V: TRBV28
J: TRBJ2-1
size: -

CDR3: CASSHRGTGELFF
DNA: TGTGCCAGCAGCCATAGGGGTACCGGGGAGCTGTTTTTT
D: -
V: TRBV5-5
J: TRBJ2-2
size: few